Shown below are 12 T cell receptor beta chains from a single sample sequenced in a study of spatial heterogeneity in lung cancer. Each CDR3 protein gets one entry after TCRdb re-called the 5' RACE reads with MiXCR. This sample has around 3,900 distinct CDR3 sequences, with roughly a sixth found just once. Time point indicated: sample taken at primary tumor resection. Whole RNA, which was extracted from tumor, nontumor lung tissue or frozen PBMC, was sequenced without any cell sorting. Sample: PBMCs, taken at surgery. The receptors originated from a male donor with early-stage non-small cell lung cancer.

This clonotype has a count of ten or more. V is TRBV27 and J is TRBJ1-1; D perhaps matches TRBD1 (5 bases). V lost 4 bases and J lost 5, with 11 bases in between. This CDR3 is 13 amino acids long. CDR1 and CDR2 (germline): MNHEY, SMNVEV (reference sequence). The CDR3 here is CASSWGVETEAFF. The CDR3 DNA sequence: TGTGCCAGCAGTTGGGGGGTTGAGACTGAAGCTTTCTTT.

This clonotype was observed at least ten times. The J gene is TRBJ1-6, the V gene TRBV28, with D possibly matching TRBD1 (5 bases). Between the trimmed V and J ends, which lost 4 bases and 9 bases, there was a span of 16 bases. This CDR3 region has 15 residues. Germline CDR1 and CDR2: MDHEN and SYDVKM. CDR3 protein: CASSSLTGGGSPLHF. CDR3 sequence (DNA): TGTGCCAGCAGTTCCCTGACCGGGGGGGGTTCACCCCTCCACTTT.

Many counts were recorded for this clonotype. The rearrangement joins TRBV5-1 to TRBJ1-1; 10 bases line up with TRBD1. J was trimmed by 6 bases and V by 1 base; bases with no gene match: 9. CDR3 size: 16 residues. Per germline, CDR1 SGHRS and CDR2 YFSETQ. The DNA for the CDR3 is TGCGCCAGCAGCTTGACGACAGGGGGCGTGGGGGCTGAAGCTTTCTTT. Encoded protein: CASSLTTGGVGAEAFF. The full variable domain, its missing parts supplied by reference TRBV5-1 and TRBJ1-1, is KAGVTQTPRYLIKTRGQQVTLSCSPISGHRSVSWYQQTPGQGLQFLFEYFSETQRNKGNFPGRFSGRQFSNSRSEMNVSTLELGDSALYLCASSLTTGGVGAEAFFGQGTRLTVV.

This clonotype has more than one count but fewer than ten. The rearrangement uses TRBV29-1 and TRBJ1-2, with D unresolved. Germline loops: CDR1 SQVTM, CDR2 ANQGSEA. Trimming removed 3 bases from V and 1 base from J, with 3 bases in between. The CDR3 contains 11 residues. The CDR3 region has the DNA TGCAGCGTTGAGGATAACTATGGCTACACCTTC. Translating gives CSVEDNYGYTF. The complete variable domain, with remaining parts taken from reference TRBV29-1 and TRBJ1-2, reads SAVISQKPSRDICQRGTSLTIQCQVDSQVTMMFWYRQQPGQSLTLIATANQGSEATYESGFVIDKFPISRPNLTFSTLTVSNMSPEDSSIYLCSVEDNYGYTFGSGTRLTVV.

This clonotype was detected ten times or more. CDR3 amino acids: CASEIAGASTDTQYF. The CDR3 DNA reads TGTGCCAGCGAGATAGCGGGAGCATCCACAGATACGCAGTATTTT. The chain links TRBV6-2 or TRBV6-3 to TRBJ2-3; TRBD2 matches at 9 bases. This CDR3 region has 15 residues. The junction had 8 bases not matched to a gene; V was cut back by 8 bases and J by 2 bases. The V gene's germline CDR1 is MNHEY and CDR2 SVGEGT.

In this sample, this clonotype turned up many times. The chain recombines TRBV7-8 with TRBJ2-7; 7 bases are shared with TRBD2. Germline V gene lookup returns CDR1 SGHVS and CDR2 FQNEAQ. V was clipped by 4 bases and J by 3 bases; unmatched bases: 6. CDR3 length: 14 amino acids. The chain's CDR3 is CASSSLLADYEQYF. The CDR3 region has the DNA TGTGCCAGCAGCTCGCTCCTAGCGGACTACGAGCAGTACTTC. The full variable domain, rest sourced from reference TRBV7-8 and TRBJ2-7, is GAGVSQSPRYKVAKRGQDVALRCDPISGHVSLFWYQQALGQGPEFLTYFQNEAQLDKSGLPSDRFFAERPEGSVSTLKIQRTQQEDSAVYLCASSSLLADYEQYFGPGTRLTVT.

This clonotype was seen repeatedly, ten times or more. V gene TRBV23-1 combines with J gene TRBJ2-7, with 8 bases lining up with TRBD2. TRBV23-1 is placed among ORFs of uncertain function. The CDR3 runs to 17 residues. Trimming removed 2 bases from V and 0 bases from J; junction bases left unmatched: 9. The CDR3 loop reads CASSQRVAGRDSYEQYF. The DNA for the CDR3 is TGCGCCAGCAGTCAACGTGTGGCCGGGAGGGACTCCTACGAGCAGTACTTC.

V and J are TRBV24-1 and TRBJ2-7; no firm D call. CDR1 is KGHDR and CDR2 is SFDVKD in the germline V gene. The length of the CDR3 is 15 residues. V lost 3 bases, J lost 1 base, and 12 bases lay in between. CDR3 in DNA: TGTGCCACCAGTGATCCAATGACGGCGTCCTACGAGCAGTACTTC. Translation: CATSDPMTASYEQYF.

This clonotype was counted at least ten times. The V gene is TRBV12-3 or TRBV12-4, the J gene TRBJ2-3; D call uncertain. CDR3 size: 13 residues. V shed 4 bases and J shed 10 bases, with 15 bases lying between them. The CDR3, as DNA: TGTGCCAGCAGTTCCCTCGTGCTTGGGGCGCAGTATTTT. This sequence encodes CASSSLVLGAQYF.

This clonotype was recorded a few times. The chain has TRBV11-2 and TRBJ2-1; 8 nucleotides agree with TRBD2. With 7 bases clipped from V and 6 bases from J, the junction kept 5 bases outside the gene matches. The CDR3 covers 13 residues. Germline CDR1 reads SGHAT; CDR2 reads FQNNGV. The CDR3 protein is CASILGGANEQFF. The CDR3 DNA sequence: TGTGCCAGCATCCTCGGGGGGGCCAATGAGCAGTTCTTC.

V is TRBV3-1 and J is TRBJ2-7; 11 bases map to TRBD2. J was trimmed by 6 bases and V by 0 bases; bases with no gene match: 7. From germline, CDR1 is LGHDT and CDR2 YNNKEL (reference sequence). The CDR3 has 16 residues. This CDR3 reads CASSQDLTSGATEQYF. CDR3 DNA: TGTGCCAGCAGCCAAGATCTGACTAGCGGGGCCACCGAGCAGTACTTC.

CDR3 amino acids: CAISEAGGTKGNEQFF. In nucleotides, the CDR3 is TGTGCCATCAGTGAGGCAGGAGGGACTAAGGGCAATGAGCAGTTCTTC. The V call is TRBV10-3, the J call TRBJ2-1, with 7 bases identical to TRBD2. The CDR3 spans 16 residues. Per the germline V gene, CDR1 is ENHRY and CDR2 is SYGVKD. After removal of 2 bases from V and 6 bases from J, the junction contained 10 bases not matched to a gene.